This paragraph reports one T cell receptor beta chain. What it recognizes is unknown. Produced via immunoSEQ multiplex PCR; TCRdb's table is partial and in-frame only. The table includes around 79,000 clones, around four fifths detected once. These data are taken from a study of PD-L1 blockade in urothelial cancer. Whole-study findings and limits: Below-median pretreatment blood TCR clonality was associated with improved progression-free and overall survival.

Unmatched junction bases numbered 4, after V lost 5 bases and J lost 0 bases. The CDR3 consists of 17 residues. CDR1 is SGHTA, CDR2 FQGNSA, per germline. Time point here: pretreatment peripheral blood. Sample numbers ranged from 1 to 8 per patient, encompassing pretreatment and on-treatment collections. The sequence derives from a man aged 40-55 years with urothelial cancer. This chain uses TRBV7-2 with TRBJ2-2; 12 bases agree with TRBD2. The sample in question was PBMCs, obtained around atezolizumab (anti-PD-L1) treatment. The CDR3 region is CASSPASGRANTGELFF. The CDR3 region has the DNA TGTGCCAGCAGCCCCGCTAGCGGGAGGGCGAACACCGGGGAGCTGTTTTTT.